Each of the 8 T cell receptor beta chains below was sequenced from the same sample in a study of T cells in Graves' hyperthyroidism and ophthalmopathy. TCR beta CDR3 regions were amplified from RNA transcripts. In the first-round RT-PCR of the TCR CDR3, the HTBI primer set was used. MiXCR was run by TCRdb on the multiplex PCR reads, yielding one entry per CDR3 protein. In the table there are about 350,000 distinct CDR3 sequences, around 13% of which are singletons. The specimen sequenced was blood. The receptors shown here come from a woman aged 25 to 39 with Graves' hyperthyroidism.

This chain's CDR3 is CASSLVDRVSYNEQFF. The CDR3 DNA reads as TGTGCCAGCAGCTTAGTGGACAGAGTCTCCTACAATGAGCAGTTCTTC. The V call is TRBV11-2, the J call TRBJ2-1; perhaps TRBD1 as D (6 bases). There are 16 residues in the CDR3. In germline, CDR1 is SGHAT, CDR2 FQNNGV. V was shortened by 1 base and J by 0 bases, with 10 bases between the two germline ends.

Regarding this clonotype: One end of the junction fails to match germline, which may point to a read error. The rearrangement uses TRBV19 and TRBJ2-3; 10 nucleotides align to TRBD1. Germline-derived CDR1 and CDR2 are LNHDA and SQIVND (reference sequence). The CDR3 sequence is 15 residues long. The DNA for the CDR3 is TGTGCCAGTAGAAACCGGGACAGGGGCACAGATATGCAGTATTTT. Translated: CASRNRDRGTDMQYF.

CDR3 loop: CASSLATSGANVLTF. The CDR3 nucleotides are TGTGCCAGCAGCCTAGCAACCTCTGGGGCCAACGTCCTGACTTTC. The chain recombines TRBV4-2 with TRBJ2-6; unclear D gene. The V end was cut by 4 bases, the J end by 0 bases, with 7 bases between. Germline CDR1 LGHNA, CDR2 YNFKEQ. CDR3 length equals 15 residues.

This clonotype was counted only a few times. The genes are TRBV6-1 and TRBJ1-5; maybe TRBD1 (6 bases). Trimming left V 5 bases short and J 3 bases short, with 17 bases between. Germline-derived CDR1 and CDR2 are MNHNS and SASEGT. This CDR3 contains 16 residues. The CDR3 loop is CASSLTGGLPNQPQHF. Here the CDR3 DNA reads TGTGCCAGCAGTCTGACAGGCGGCTTACCCAATCAGCCCCAGCATTTT.

In its sample, this clonotype was seen many times. One end of the junction is discordant with germline, which a read error may explain. This chain uses TRBV7-7 with TRBJ2-1, with TRBD2 matching 10 bases. The CDR3 sequence is 14 residues long. In germline, CDR1 is SSHAT, CDR2 FNYEAQ (reference sequence). This CDR3 reads CASSLETSGSEQFF. CDR3 DNA: TGTGCTAGCAGCTTAGAGACTAGCGGGTCTGAGCAGTTCTTC.

The rearrangement links TRBV9 to TRBJ1-3; maybe TRBD1 (5 bases). The CDR3 has 14 amino acids. CDR1 SGDLS and CDR2 YYNGEE come from the germline V gene. Trimming took 8 bases from V and 3 from J, leaving 15 bases between them. The CDR3 here is CASSTGGGGNTIYF. DNA of the CDR3: TGTGCCAGTTCTACCGGGGGAGGTGGAAACACCATATATTTT.

This clonotype was seen at least ten times. The chain links TRBV12-3 or TRBV12-4 to TRBJ1-1; 7 bases fit TRBD1. This CDR3 has 12 amino acids. V gave up 8 bases and J gave up 6 bases; unmatched junction bases: 6. The DNA of the CDR3 is TGTGCCAGCGGCTACAGGGGTTCTGAAGCTTTCTTT. Translated, it gives CASGYRGSEAFF.

This sequence joins TRBV6-2 or TRBV6-3 and TRBJ2-5; a possible D gene is TRBD1 (6 bases). V lost 7 bases to trimming and J lost 1 base, with 10 bases between them. The CDR3 runs 13 residues. CDR1 and CDR2 (germline): MNHEY, SVGEGT. For the CDR3, the DNA is TGTGCCAGCAATAAAGGGGGCCAAGAGACCCAGTACTTC. Translated: CASNKGGQETQYF.